This T cell receptor (beta chain) was identified in a study of shared clonotypes between healthy human individuals. Study outcomes and limitations: Naive subsets usually exceeded memory subsets in estimated richness.

Sequencing was performed with immunoSEQ multiplex PCR; in TCRdb, only in-frame clones are kept and a portion is missing. The table lists approximately 2,300,000 clones, 85% to 95% of them singletons. Worth noting for this clone: Its target is not known.

Sequencing was performed on naive CD4+ T cells from PBMCs. Subset in this sample: CD45RA+ positively selected. The clonotype was recovered from a man aged 18-30 years in good health. Some clones in this sample may be carry-over from other donors' samples.

The CDR3 spells CASSRGGVGSPLHF. As DNA, the CDR3 is TGTGCCAGCAGTCGCGGGGGGGTCGGCTCACCCCTCCACTTT. V usage is TRBV27 and J usage is TRBJ1-6, with TRBD1 as a possible D gene (5 bases). V lost 5 bases and J lost 10, with 15 bases in between. Germline CDR1 is MNHEY and CDR2 is SMNVEV (reference sequence). This CDR3 is built from 14 residues.